A single sample is the source of the 21 T cell receptor beta chains below, sequenced in a study of blood T cell repertoires in COVID-19. Clones were sequenced by immunoSEQ multiplex PCR, and TCRdb holds only the in-frame ones, with some missing. The sample includes some 370,000 clones, approximately 87% of them seen just once. Sequenced sample: peripheral blood. The receptor source for this set is a woman younger than 45 with COVID-19, enrolled during active disease.

The chain joins TRBV5-1 to TRBJ2-1; maybe TRBD2 (6 bases). This CDR3 region has 13 residues. Trimming left V 4 bases short and J 7 bases short, with 12 bases between. Per germline, CDR1 SGHRS and CDR2 YFSETQ. Here the CDR3 DNA reads TGCGCCAGCAGCCGCGGGACTGTTAATGAGCAGTTCTTC. Translating it yields CASSRGTVNEQFF.

The rearrangement uses TRBV4-3 and TRBJ2-1, with TRBD2 matching 7 bases. The germline V gene encodes CDR1 LGHNA and CDR2 YSLEER. The CDR3 is 15 residues long. The junction had 1 base not matched to a gene; V was cut back by 0 bases and J by 2 bases. This CDR3 reads CASSQELAAYNEQFF. The CDR3, as DNA: TGCGCCAGCAGCCAAGAGCTAGCGGCCTACAATGAGCAGTTCTTC.

The chain employs TRBV7-9 and TRBJ2-7; D may be TRBD2 (5 bases). V was clipped by 4 bases and J by 6 bases, with 10 bases between them. CDR1 is SEHNR and CDR2 is FQNEAQ in the germline V gene (reference sequence). CDR3 length equals 12 residues. CDR3 coding DNA: TGTGCCAGCAGCTATGGACTCGGCGAGCAGTACTTC. Protein product: CASSYGLGEQYF.

This clone was detected only once. The rearrangement joins TRBV2 to TRBJ2-3, with 13 bases that match TRBD2. CDR3 length equals 14 residues. Germline V CDR1 and CDR2: SNHLY, FYNNEI. The V segment lost 11 bases and the J segment 9 bases; nucleotides outside the gene matches: 11. The CDR3 region has the DNA TGTGCCCGACGGACTAGCGGGAGTTTACCCACGCAGTATTTT. Protein sequence: CARRTSGSLPTQYF.

This clone has more than one count but fewer than ten. This rearrangement joins TRBV18 to TRBJ2-5, with unresolved D. The CDR3 has 12 amino acids. Trimming removed 6 bases from V and 7 bases from J, with 12 bases in between. CDR1 is KGHSH and CDR2 is LQKENI in the germline V gene. The CDR3 DNA reads TGTGCCAGCTCCCTAACGGTCGGGACCCAGTACTTC. Its protein product is CASSLTVGTQYF.

This rearrangement joins TRBV9 to TRBJ2-1, with 10 bases identical to TRBD2. The germline gives CDR1 SGDLS, CDR2 YYNGEE. Trimming removed 0 bases from V and 6 bases from J; junction bases left unmatched: 3. The CDR3 covers 15 residues. Written as DNA, the CDR3 is TGTGCCAGCAGCGTAGGTCTAGCGGGGGCCAATGAGCAGTTCTTC. Protein: CASSVGLAGANEQFF.

The sample holds one count of this clone. This chain joins TRBV18 and TRBJ1-1; TRBD1 is a possible D gene (5 bases). Germline-derived CDR1 and CDR2 are KGHSH and LQKENI. The CDR3 runs 12 residues. V gave up 3 bases and J gave up 3 bases, with 5 bases separating them. DNA for the CDR3: TGTGCCAGCTCACCCAGGGACACTGAAGCTTTCTTT. Translation: CASSPRDTEAFF.

This chain connects TRBV7-9 to TRBJ2-1; TRBD2 matches at 9 bases. Germline trimming cut 4 bases from V and 3 bases from J; bases unmatched to any gene: 7. CDR1 is SEHNR, CDR2 FQNEAQ, per germline (reference sequence). This CDR3 contains 16 residues. The CDR3 is CASSSLLAGYYNEQFF. The CDR3 DNA is TGTGCCAGCAGCTCTCTACTAGCGGGTTACTACAATGAGCAGTTCTTC.

This chain links TRBV9 with TRBJ1-1; 7 bases agree with TRBD1. Germline-derived CDR1 and CDR2 are SGDLS and YYNGEE. With 6 bases clipped from V and 6 bases from J, the junction kept 5 bases outside the gene matches. The CDR3 sequence is 12 residues long. The CDR3 nucleotides are TGTGCCAGCAACAAACAGGGGTCTGAAGCTTTCTTT. It is translated as CASNKQGSEAFF.

This clone has just a few counts. The chain has TRBV24-1 and TRBJ2-1, with D unclear. Trimming removed 5 bases at V and 8 bases at J, with 6 bases between. The CDR3 contains 11 residues. In germline, CDR1 is KGHDR, CDR2 SFDVKD. CDR3 sequence reads: CATSGAYEQFF. In DNA, the CDR3 is TGTGCCACCAGTGGAGCGTATGAGCAGTTCTTC.

CDR3 amino acids: CASSVDRDRGQPQHF. As DNA, the CDR3 is TGTGCCAGCAGCGTCGACAGGGACCGGGGTCAGCCCCAGCATTTT. This chain connects TRBV7-6 to TRBJ1-5, with 7 bases lining up with TRBD1. Germline V gene data show CDR1 as SGHVS and CDR2 as FNYEAQ. The J segment lost 6 bases and the V segment lost 5 bases, leaving 10 bases of the junction unmatched. The CDR3 is 15 amino acids.

The chain combines TRBV18 with TRBJ1-6; a weak D match, TRBD1 (5 bases). CDR1 and CDR2 from the germline V gene are KGHSH and LQKENI. V was pared by 3 bases and J by 7 bases, with 19 bases between. This CDR3 contains 17 residues. The CDR3 sequence: CASSPFQGAGRNSPLHF. CDR3 nucleotides: TGTGCCAGCTCACCTTTCCAGGGAGCGGGGAGAAATTCACCCCTCCACTTT. Full variable domain (outside the CDR3, taken from reference TRBV18 and TRBJ1-6): NAGVMQNPRHLVRRRGQEARLRCSPMKGHSHVYWYRQLPEEGLKFMVYLQKENIIDESGMPKERFSAEFPKEGPSILRIQQVVRGDSAAYFCASSPFQGAGRNSPLHFGNGTRLTVT.

Notes on this clone: At one boundary the junction diverges from the germline segment, which might be a read error. The chain is built from TRBV29-1 and TRBJ1-2; 8 bases map to TRBD1. CDR1 and CDR2 (germline): SQVTM, ANQGSEA. The CDR3 sequence is 13 residues long. The CDR3 loop is CSVAQGANSGYTF. CDR3 in DNA: TGCAGCGTTGCTCAGGGGGCGAACTCTGGCTACACCTTC.

This rearrangement joins TRBV6-4 to TRBJ2-1; 11 bases map to TRBD1. The CDR3 runs to 14 residues. Germline CDR1 MRHNA, CDR2 SNTAGT. V trimming: 7 bases; J trimming: 9 bases; junction bases outside the gene matches: 8. The CDR3 nucleotides are TGTGCCAGCAAAGCCGGGACAGGGGGTGGTGAGCAGTTCTTC. Translating gives CASKAGTGGGEQFF.

This clone turned up a few times. The J gene is TRBJ1-5, the V gene TRBV7-9; possibly TRBD1 for D (6 bases). The germline CDR1 and CDR2 sequences are SEHNR and FQNEAQ (reference sequence). The CDR3 contains 13 residues. Deletions cut 5 bases from V and 4 bases from J, with 9 bases between. For the CDR3, the DNA is TGTGCCAGCAGCCTCAGGGGAAATCAGCCCCAGCATTTT. Amino acids: CASSLRGNQPQHF. The full variable domain, in which reference TRBV7-9 and TRBJ1-5 provide the parts outside the CDR3, is DTGVSQNPRHKITKRGQNVTFRCDPISEHNRLYWYRQTLGQGPEFLTYFQNEAQLEKSRLLSDRFSAERPKGSFSTLEIQRTEQGDSAMYLCASSLRGNQPQHFGDGTRLSIL.

The chain carries TRBV21-1 and TRBJ2-5; the table's D call, TRBD2, has no DNA check behind it. TRBV21-1 is noted as a pseudogene. This CDR3 comprises 11 residues. The DNA for the CDR3 is TGTGCCAGCAGCAGCGAAGAGACCCAGTACTTC. This translates into CASSSEETQYF.

The chain recombines TRBV10-3 with TRBJ2-5; TRBD1 might be the D (5 bases). Germline CDR1 ENHRY, CDR2 SYGVKD. Trimming stripped 0 bases from V and 5 bases from J, with 13 bases between. CDR3 length: 15 residues. In nucleotides, the CDR3 is TGTGCCATCAGTGAGTCCTCAGGGATTAGGGAGACCCAGTACTTC. Translating it yields CAISESSGIRETQYF.

The genes are TRBV28 and TRBJ2-7; 7 nucleotides line up with TRBD1. Germline loops: CDR1 MDHEN, CDR2 SYDVKM. This CDR3 comprises 16 residues. With 7 bases clipped from V and 2 bases from J, the junction kept 14 bases outside the gene matches. The CDR3 DNA reads TGTGCCAGCAACCCCCTTATGACAGGGAAAACCTACGAGCAGTACTTC. It specifies CASNPLMTGKTYEQYF.

The genes are TRBV12-3 or TRBV12-4 and TRBJ2-1; 9 nucleotides align to TRBD1. CDR3 length equals 13 residues. With V trimmed by 8 bases and J by 7 bases, 6 bases remained unmatched. The CDR3 here is CASGRDRANEQFF. The CDR3 bases are TGTGCCAGCGGCCGGGACAGGGCAAATGAGCAGTTCTTC.

The chain is built from TRBV6-1 and TRBJ1-6, with no clear D. The germline gives CDR1 MNHNS, CDR2 SASEGT. V was trimmed by 3 bases and J by 4 bases, leaving 13 bases between them. The CDR3 length is 16 residues. The CDR3 reads CASSEGLGQYNSPLHF. The CDR3, as DNA: TGTGCCAGCAGTGAGGGCCTTGGGCAGTATAATTCACCCCTCCACTTT.

The chain carries TRBV5-1 and TRBJ1-1, with D maybe TRBD1 (5 bases). V shed 5 bases and J shed 4 bases, with 12 bases lying between them. Germline CDR1 SGHRS, CDR2 YFSETQ. The CDR3 is made up of 13 amino acids. CDR3 in amino acids: CASSFGGVTEAFF. CDR3 sequence (DNA): TGCGCCAGCAGTTTCGGGGGGGTCACTGAAGCTTTCTTT.